This TCR beta chain was captured in a study of type 1 and type 2 diabetes patients. Background on the study: Samples came from type 1 diabetic, type 2 diabetic or nondiabetic people, recruited in China.

Germline values: CDR1 DFQATT, CDR2 SNEGSKA (reference sequence). The CDR3 runs to 15 residues. V lost 5 bases and J 0 bases, leaving 14 bases between the germline ends. The PCR template was genomic DNA. A primer set of 30 forward and 13 reverse primers amplified the CDR3. TCRdb re-called the multiplex PCR reads through MiXCR, storing one row per CDR3 protein. The sample contains some 250,000 distinct CDR3 sequences, approximately 50% of which appear only once. This TCR was recovered from a man between 18 and 29 years old with type 2 diabetes. Input material: peripheral blood mononuclear cells (PBMCs). The chain recombines TRBV20-1 with TRBJ2-1; D gene ambiguous. Here the CDR3 DNA reads TGCAGTGCTTATACAGACCCCAGCTCCTACAATGAGCAGTTCTTC. It translates to CSAYTDPSSYNEQFF.